These 22 T cell receptor beta chains came from one sample sequenced in a study of T-cell memory formation after mild COVID-19 (dated by TCRdb to about 2021). The library was generated by 5' RACE. The sequencing machine was an Illumina NovaSeq 6000. TCRdb cleaned the public reads at Q25 with fastp, built clones with MiXCR and kept in-frame beta chains. Every distinct CDR3 protein forms one entry, paired with its most common genes and DNA. In this sample the table shows 250,000 to 300,000 distinct CDR3 sequences, 16% of which occur a single time. The top ten constitute 23% of the sample. The sequenced sample was PBMCs or a T cell subset sorted from them (not recorded which). Receptors originate from a man aged 18 to 29 who had mild COVID-19 (a few samples of this study predate the infection). The sample titles of this study are shuffled in the database, so cell type and time point are left out; the donor was told from shared clones.

This clonotype was found a few times. CDR3 amino acids: CSVEANYEQYF. The CDR3 nucleotides are TGCAGCGTTGAAGCAAACTACGAGCAGTACTTC. The V and J genes are TRBV29-1 and TRBJ2-7; D not resolved. Trimming stripped 1 base from V and 3 bases from J, with 4 bases between. Germline V CDR1 and CDR2: SQVTM, ANQGSEA. The CDR3 runs to 11 residues.

This chain connects TRBV28 to TRBJ2-3; D gene unclear. Trimming took 3 bases from V and 4 from J, leaving 5 bases between them. Germline V CDR1 and CDR2: MDHEN, SYDVKM. This CDR3 has 12 residues. This CDR3 is CASSFPADTQYF. In DNA, the CDR3 is TGTGCCAGCAGTTTTCCTGCAGATACGCAGTATTTT.

V and J are TRBV10-3 and TRBJ2-7, with D unclear. Germline-derived CDR1 and CDR2 are ENHRY and SYGVKD. The CDR3 runs 13 residues. Deletions cut 4 bases from V and 2 bases from J, with 9 bases between. Here the CDR3 reads CAISGLGAYEQYF. The CDR3 coding sequence is TGTGCCATCAGTGGGCTCGGAGCCTACGAGCAGTACTTC.

This clonotype was detected only a few times. The chain is built from TRBV5-1 and TRBJ2-6; D unresolved. This CDR3 is built from 14 residues. Germline-derived CDR1 and CDR2 are SGHRS and YFSETQ. V gave up 5 bases and J gave up 4 bases, with 10 bases separating them. The CDR3 coding sequence is TGCGCCAGCAGATTGAGGTCCGGGGCCAACGTCCTGACTTTC. Protein: CASRLRSGANVLTF. Together with reference TRBV5-1 and TRBJ2-6, the CDR3 gives the full variable domain: KAGVTQTPRYLIKTRGQQVTLSCSPISGHRSVSWYQQTPGQGLQFLFEYFSETQRNKGNFPGRFSGRQFSNSRSEMNVSTLELGDSALYLCASRLRSGANVLTFGAGSRLTVL.

This clonotype was found once. V and J are TRBV3-1 and TRBJ1-1; D possibly corresponds to TRBD1 (5 bases). CDR3 length equals 13 residues. Germline CDR1 and CDR2: LGHDT and YNNKEL (reference sequence). V was pared by 1 base and J by 10 bases, with 13 bases between. CDR3 in amino acids: CASSQGGGARAFF. For the CDR3, the DNA is TGTGCCAGCAGCCAAGGGGGAGGGGCACGAGCTTTCTTT.

This clonotype has only a few counts. The J gene is TRBJ2-1, the V gene TRBV9, with D perhaps TRBD1 (5 bases). V lost 0 bases to trimming and J lost 9 bases, with 13 bases between them. This CDR3 spans 14 amino acids. Per the germline V gene, CDR1 is SGDLS and CDR2 is YYNGEE. CDR3 region: CASSVGSRDGEQFF. The CDR3 DNA is TGTGCCAGCAGCGTAGGGTCCAGGGATGGTGAGCAGTTCTTC.

The J gene is TRBJ1-1, the V gene TRBV6-5; the D is unclear. There are 14 residues in the CDR3. Germline V CDR1 and CDR2: MNHEY, SVGAGI. V lost 7 bases, J lost 7 bases, and 19 bases lay in between. The CDR3 region has the DNA TGTGCCAGCATCCTCTGGCGAGATGGAAGTGAAGCTTTCTTT. Translated, it gives CASILWRDGSEAFF.

This clonotype was picked up many times. The chain joins TRBV30 to TRBJ2-5; a weak D match, TRBD1 (5 bases). Germline V gene data show CDR1 as GTSNPN and CDR2 as SVGIG (reference sequence). The germline V and J ends were trimmed by 3 bases and 1 base, with 9 bases remaining between them. The CDR3 is 13 amino acids. The CDR3 loop is CAWRGAFQETQYF. The CDR3 DNA sequence: TGTGCCTGGAGAGGGGCCTTCCAAGAGACCCAGTACTTC.

V and J are TRBV24-1 and TRBJ2-3, with unresolved D. The CDR3 covers 13 residues. V dropped 0 bases and J dropped 6 bases, with 6 bases sitting between them. Per the germline V gene, CDR1 is KGHDR and CDR2 is SFDVKD. This CDR3 is CATSDLDGDTQYF. Written as DNA, the CDR3 is TGTGCCACCAGTGATTTGGACGGGGATACGCAGTATTTT.

This clonotype was counted between two and nine times. This sequence joins TRBV29-1 and TRBJ1-2; D is possibly TRBD1 (5 bases). This CDR3 is 14 amino acids long. Germline CDR1 is SQVTM and CDR2 is ANQGSEA. V lost 0 bases to trimming and J lost 4 bases, with 12 bases between them. The CDR3 region is CSVEDEGVSYGYTF. CDR3 coding DNA: TGCAGCGTTGAAGACGAAGGGGTGAGCTATGGCTACACCTTC.

This clonotype was counted only a few times. This rearrangement joins TRBV5-1 to TRBJ2-5; TRBD2 might be the D (6 bases). From germline, CDR1 is SGHRS and CDR2 YFSETQ. Deletions cut 9 bases from V and 3 bases from J, with 15 bases between. The length of the CDR3 is 13 residues. The CDR3: CATATSPEETQYF. CDR3 in DNA: TGCGCCACCGCAACTAGCCCGGAAGAGACCCAGTACTTC.

This rearrangement joins TRBV4-1 to TRBJ2-3; D gene uncertain. Looked up from germline, CDR1 is MGHRA and CDR2 is YSYEKL. The CDR3 sequence is 13 residues long. Trimming pared 4 bases from V and 4 bases from J, leaving 9 bases between. The CDR3 coding sequence is TGCGCCAGCAGCCTCATGATCTCAGATACGCAGTATTTT. This encodes CASSLMISDTQYF.

There are a few counts of this clonotype. The CDR3 DNA follows: TGCGCCAGCAGTGAGTCAAATGGGAAAAACATTCAGTACTTC. Translation gives CASSESNGKNIQYF. The genes are TRBV10-1 and TRBJ2-4; D ambiguous. CDR3 length equals 14 residues. Germline CDR1 and CDR2: WNHNN and SYGVQD (reference sequence). V was clipped by 0 bases and J by 4 bases, with 7 bases between them.

This clonotype showed up just a few times. V usage is TRBV28 and J usage is TRBJ2-3; TRBD2 is a possible D gene (6 bases). V lost 5 bases and J lost 1, with 16 bases in between. In germline, CDR1 is MDHEN, CDR2 SYDVKM. The CDR3 totals 16 residues. CDR3 coding DNA: TGTGCCAGCAGTGTGACTAGTCTCTCGGGCACAGATACGCAGTATTTT. This encodes CASSVTSLSGTDTQYF.

The gene calls are TRBV29-1 and TRBJ1-1; 7 positions match TRBD1. The CDR3 consists of 14 residues. The V gene end was trimmed by 8 bases and the J gene end by 3 bases; junction bases not matched to a gene: 12. The V gene's germline CDR1 is SQVTM and CDR2 ANQGSEA. The chain's CDR3 is CSTKTGSAHTEAFF. The CDR3 nucleotides are TGCAGCACAAAGACAGGGTCTGCCCACACTGAAGCTTTCTTT.

This chain connects TRBV4-1 to TRBJ1-5, with a tentative D call TRBD1 (5 bases). Germline-derived CDR1 and CDR2 are MGHRA and YSYEKL. V was pared by 0 bases and J by 6 bases, with 24 bases between. This CDR3 region has 19 residues. CDR3 sequence reads: CASSQETSAGRGWSQPQHF. CDR3 bases: TGCGCCAGCAGCCAAGAAACGTCGGCGGGTAGGGGTTGGAGTCAGCCCCAGCATTTT.

V is TRBV20-1 and J is TRBJ1-2, with TRBD1 as a possible D gene (5 bases). V was shortened by 0 bases and J by 2 bases, with 16 bases between the two germline ends. The CDR3 runs 16 residues. Looked up from germline, CDR1 is DFQATT and CDR2 is SNEGSKA (reference sequence). CDR3 nucleotide sequence: TGCAGTGCTAGAGATTGGAAGGGGCTGAAAAACTATGGCTACACCTTC. Translated: CSARDWKGLKNYGYTF.

J is TRBJ2-2 and V is TRBV18, with TRBD1 identical over 9 bases. Trimming took 6 bases from V and 5 from J; bases not matched to a gene: 10. Germline V CDR1 and CDR2: KGHSH, LQKENI. The CDR3 has 16 residues. CDR3 in amino acids: CASSPQPGQGTGELFF. CDR3 coding DNA: TGTGCCAGCTCGCCCCAGCCGGGACAGGGAACCGGGGAGCTGTTTTTT. Complete variable domain (other parts from reference TRBV18 and TRBJ2-2): NAGVMQNPRHLVRRRGQEARLRCSPMKGHSHVYWYRQLPEEGLKFMVYLQKENIIDESGMPKERFSAEFPKEGPSILRIQQVVRGDSAAYFCASSPQPGQGTGELFFGEGSRLTVL.

The V and J genes are TRBV6-2 or TRBV6-3 and TRBJ2-3; 11 bases align to TRBD2. This CDR3 comprises 14 residues. V was clipped by 6 bases and J by 5 bases; unmatched bases: 4. CDR1 MNHEY and CDR2 SVGEGT come from the germline V gene. The DNA for the CDR3 is TGTGCCAGCAGATTAGCGGGGGGGCAAGATACGCAGTATTTT. Translating it yields CASRLAGGQDTQYF.

This clonotype came up a few times. The chain combines TRBV7-2 with TRBJ2-6, with 7 bases lining up with TRBD2. Germline V gives CDR1 SGHTA, CDR2 FQGNSA. Germline trimming cut 5 bases from V and 2 bases from J; bases unmatched to any gene: 6. There are 16 residues in the CDR3. CDR3 sequence (DNA): TGTGCCAGCAGCCCCTGGGGGGGGGCTGGGGCCAACGTCCTGACTTTC. This encodes CASSPWGGAGANVLTF.

There are a few counts of this clonotype. The V call is TRBV5-1, the J call TRBJ1-6; a possible D gene is TRBD1 (5 bases). The germline CDR1 and CDR2 sequences are SGHRS and YFSETQ. The CDR3 length is 14 residues. Trimming removed 0 bases from V and 8 bases from J, with 9 bases in between. The CDR3 sequence: CASSLGQGDSPLHF. CDR3 in DNA: TGCGCCAGCAGCTTGGGCCAGGGAGATTCACCCCTCCACTTT.

This chain uses TRBV11-2 with TRBJ1-4; perhaps TRBD1 as D (5 bases). The germline V gene encodes CDR1 SGHAT and CDR2 FQNNGV. Trimming shortened V by 7 bases and J by 8 bases, and 14 bases separated the two germline ends. The CDR3 is 13 residues long. CDR3 nucleotides: TGTGCCAGCACCTTTGGGGCGGGGGAAAAACTGTTTTTT. Translated: CASTFGAGEKLFF.